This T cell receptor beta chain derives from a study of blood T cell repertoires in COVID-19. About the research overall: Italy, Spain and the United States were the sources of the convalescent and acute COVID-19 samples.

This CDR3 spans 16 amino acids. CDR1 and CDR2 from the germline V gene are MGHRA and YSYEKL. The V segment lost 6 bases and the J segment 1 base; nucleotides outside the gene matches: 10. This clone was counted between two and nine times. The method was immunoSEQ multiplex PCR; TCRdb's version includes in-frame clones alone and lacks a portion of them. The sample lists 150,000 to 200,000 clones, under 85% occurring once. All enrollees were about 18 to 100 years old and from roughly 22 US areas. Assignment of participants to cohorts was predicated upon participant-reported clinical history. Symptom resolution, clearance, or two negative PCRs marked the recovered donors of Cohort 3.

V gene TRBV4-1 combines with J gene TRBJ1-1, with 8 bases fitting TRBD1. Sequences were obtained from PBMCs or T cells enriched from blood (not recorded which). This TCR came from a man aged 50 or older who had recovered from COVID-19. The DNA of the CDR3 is TGCGCCAGCAGTCCAATACTCGACAGGGGGAACACTGAAGCTTTCTTT. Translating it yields CASSPILDRGNTEAFF.